This record concerns one T cell receptor (beta chain) sequence. Its antigen is unidentified. The data derive from a study of vaccination and CD4 T cells after COVID-19. Study summary: Overlapping SARS-CoV-2, HCoV-NL63, HCoV-OC43 and HCoV-229E spike peptides stimulated the cells.

Cultured CD4+ T-cell DNA underwent Oncomine TCR Beta short-read sequencing. One entry per CDR3 protein results from TCRdb running MiXCR on the PCR reads. The repertoire has nearly 25,000 distinct CDR3 sequences, around three fifths of them found once; the top ten carry approximately 8%. As for treatment: roughly 10-day PBMC culture with coronavirus spike peptide pools or control peptides (ViraFEST assay). Positive PCR dates covered March to December 2020, before US Alpha, Beta and Delta variants. Germline CDR1 MNHEY, CDR2 SVGAGI. Deletions cut 0 bases from V and 7 bases from J, with 10 bases between. The CDR3 sequence is 14 residues long.

The V and J genes are TRBV6-5 and TRBJ1-5; D might be TRBD1 (5 bases). The source material was CD4+ T cells from blood, cultured in vitro. The TCR comes from a human donor who had recovered from COVID-19. Here the CDR3 DNA reads TGTGCCAGCAGTTACTCGCGAGGGGACCAGCCCCAGCATTTT. Amino acid sequence: CASSYSRGDQPQHF.